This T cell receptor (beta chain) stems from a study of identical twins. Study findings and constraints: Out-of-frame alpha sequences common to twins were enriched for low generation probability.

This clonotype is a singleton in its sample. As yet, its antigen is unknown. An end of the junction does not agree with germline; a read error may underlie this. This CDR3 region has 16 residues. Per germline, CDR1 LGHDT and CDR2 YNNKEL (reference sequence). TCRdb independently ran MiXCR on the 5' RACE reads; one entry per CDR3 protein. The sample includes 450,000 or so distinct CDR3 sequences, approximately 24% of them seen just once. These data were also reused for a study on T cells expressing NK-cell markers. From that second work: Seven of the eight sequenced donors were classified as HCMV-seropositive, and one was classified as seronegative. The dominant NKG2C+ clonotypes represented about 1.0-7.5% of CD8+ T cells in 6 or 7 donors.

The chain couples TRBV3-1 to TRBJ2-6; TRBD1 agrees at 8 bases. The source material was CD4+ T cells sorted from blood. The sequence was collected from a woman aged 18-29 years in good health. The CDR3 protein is CACSTQGAAGANVLTF. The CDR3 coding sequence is TGTGCCTGCAGCACGCAGGGGGCTGCTGGGGCCAACGTCCTGACTTTC.